These 24 T cell receptor beta chains share one sample of origin, sequenced in a study of persistence of HIV-infected CD4 T cells. No cognate antigen is known for these TCRs. Lysates of CMV-infected fibroblasts at around 10 ug/mL stimulated these cells. CD40L-negative CD69-negative CD45RO-high memory CD4+ T cells were sorted as populations depleted of antigen-responding cells. The libraries were made with immunoSEQ version 4 in survey mode. Only in-frame clones appear in the TCRdb table, and some are missing; sequencing was by immunoSEQ multiplex PCR. The sample holds 40,000 to 55,000 clones, more than 70% seen once. The sequenced sample was CD4+ T cells sorted from PBMCs after roughly 19-hour stimulation, obtained from a patient who received antiretroviral therapy. All receptors derive from an adult man with HIV who was CMV-seropositive.

The chain is built from TRBV6-5 and TRBJ2-1, with 7 bases fitting TRBD2. CDR3 length: 16 amino acids. V was clipped by 1 base and J by 4 bases; unmatched bases: 7. Germline V gene lookup returns CDR1 MNHEY and CDR2 SVGAGI. Here the CDR3 reads CASSYFTSALYNEQFF. The CDR3 nucleotides read TGTGCCAGCAGTTACTTTACTAGCGCCCTATACAATGAGCAGTTCTTC.

The V and J genes are TRBV19 and TRBJ2-3; D unresolved. Germline CDR1 is LNHDA and CDR2 is SQIVND (reference sequence). This CDR3 is built from 12 residues. The V and J ends lost 5 bases and 1 base respectively, with 4 bases between them. The CDR3 region has the DNA TGTGCCAGTAGTCCGCGCACAGATACGCAGTATTTT. Protein sequence: CASSPRTDTQYF.

This chain connects TRBV11-2 to TRBJ2-3; 7 bases align to TRBD1. This CDR3 contains 14 residues. Germline V lookup: CDR1 SGHAT, CDR2 FQNNGV. V was clipped by 2 bases and J by 3 bases; unmatched bases: 2. The CDR3 loop reads CASSLTGATDTQYF. The DNA for the CDR3 is TGTGCCAGCAGCTTAACAGGGGCAACAGATACGCAGTATTTT.

This rearrangement joins TRBV6-4 to TRBJ1-2, with a weak D call TRBD1 (5 bases). The CDR3 runs to 13 residues. In germline, CDR1 is MRHNA, CDR2 SNTAGT. With 4 bases removed from V and 8 bases from J, the gap between germline ends came to 14 bases. The CDR3 is CASSGNGQGGYTF. The CDR3 DNA reads TGTGCCAGCAGTGGCAACGGGCAGGGAGGCTACACCTTC.

This clone appeared a few times. This chain uses TRBV19 with TRBJ1-5, with 8 bases fitting TRBD1. Germline values: CDR1 LNHDA, CDR2 SQIVND (reference sequence). The CDR3 length is 16 residues. Unmatched junction bases numbered 9, after V lost 4 bases and J lost 4 bases. CDR3 sequence: CASSSRDRRGNQPQHF. The CDR3 coding sequence is TGTGCCAGTAGTAGCCGGGACAGGAGGGGGAATCAGCCCCAGCATTTT.

The CDR3, as DNA: TGTGCCAGCAGCTTAGGGACTAGCGGGCTTGAGCAGTTCTTC. Translating it yields CASSLGTSGLEQFF. The chain combines TRBV7-8 with TRBJ2-1; 11 bases agree with TRBD2. The CDR3 totals 14 residues. V gave up 1 base and J gave up 9 bases; unmatched junction bases: 2. Germline CDR1 reads SGHVS; CDR2 reads FQNEAQ.

This clone was counted between two and nine times. The chain couples TRBV19 to TRBJ1-1; 9 bases fit TRBD1. The germline V gene has CDR1 LNHDA and CDR2 SQIVND (reference sequence). V shed 4 bases and J 1 base; nucleotides not matched to a gene: 4. CDR3 size: 15 residues. The CDR3 sequence: CASSNRDRANTEAFF. The CDR3 DNA reads as TGTGCCAGTAGTAACCGGGACAGGGCGAACACTGAAGCTTTCTTT.

V is TRBV28 and J is TRBJ2-3; no firm D call. The CDR3 spans 16 residues. CDR1 is MDHEN, CDR2 SYDVKM, per germline. The ends were cut back, 8 bases at V and 4 bases at J, with 22 bases in the middle. The DNA for the CDR3 is TGTGCCAGCCCGCCTTCCAGACATCCCCACCCAGATACGCAGTATTTT. This encodes CASPPSRHPHPDTQYF. The variable domain in full, with the rest retrieved from reference TRBV28 and TRBJ2-3, is DVKVTQSSRYLVKRTGEKVFLECVQDMDHENMFWYRQDPGLGLRLIYFSYDVKMKEKGDIPEGYSVSREKKERFSLILESASTNQTSMYLCASPPSRHPHPDTQYFGPGTRLTVL.

The chain combines TRBV3-1 (or the pseudogene TRBV3-2) with TRBJ1-4; D is uncertain. Germline loops: CDR1 LGHDT, CDR2 YNNKEL (reference sequence). The CDR3 contains 13 residues. The ends were cut back, 1 base at V and 8 bases at J, with 8 bases in the middle. CDR3 residues: CASSQVRGEKLFF. The CDR3 region has the DNA TGTGCCAGCAGCCAAGTCCGGGGAGAAAAACTGTTTTTT.

CDR3 nucleotide sequence: TGTGCCAGCAGTGAAGGAGGGGCGAATGGCTACACCTTC. Translation gives CASSEGGANGYTF. The chain uses TRBV6-1 and TRBJ1-2; D may be TRBD1 (5 bases). V was trimmed by 1 base and J by 6 bases, leaving 9 bases between them. The germline CDR1 and CDR2 sequences are MNHNS and SASEGT. The CDR3 length is 13 residues.

The chain employs TRBV6-1 and TRBJ1-6; D unclear. V lost 3 bases and J 7 bases, leaving 16 bases between the germline ends. Germline CDR1 MNHNS, CDR2 SASEGT. This CDR3 region has 16 residues. The chain's CDR3 is CASSDIDRTYNSPLHF. Here the CDR3 DNA reads TGTGCCAGCAGTGACATAGATCGGACTTACAATTCACCCCTCCACTTT.

The chain couples TRBV2 to TRBJ2-5, with D perhaps matching TRBD2 (5 bases). The CDR3 contains 14 residues. Germline-derived CDR1 and CDR2 are SNHLY and FYNNEI. Trimming shortened V by 10 bases and J by 2 bases, and 17 bases separated the two germline ends. This CDR3 reads CATQTGFRQETQYF. The CDR3 DNA sequence: TGTGCCACCCAGACGGGGTTTAGGCAAGAGACCCAGTACTTC. Full variable domain (rest looked up from reference TRBV2 and TRBJ2-5): EPEVTQTPSHQVTQMGQEVILRCVPISNHLYFYWYRQILGQKVEFLVSFYNNEISEKSEIFDDQFSVERPDGSNFTLKIRSTKLEDSAMYFCATQTGFRQETQYFGPGTRLLVL.

CDR3 in DNA: TGTGCCAGCAGTGAAGCGCGCCGGGGAAATTCACCCCTCCACTTT. Its translation: CASSEARRGNSPLHF. The chain combines TRBV6-1 with TRBJ1-6; the D is unclear. V was trimmed by 0 bases and J by 7 bases, leaving 10 bases between them. Germline-derived CDR1 and CDR2 are MNHNS and SASEGT. The CDR3 is made up of 15 amino acids.

The chain carries TRBV9 and TRBJ2-5; no firm D call. Trimming took off 2 bases at V and 4 bases at J, with 15 bases between the two ends. Germline V gives CDR1 SGDLS, CDR2 YYNGEE. This CDR3 has 15 amino acids. DNA for the CDR3: TGTGCCAGCAGCGTTCAGCCGACCGTGGCAGAGACCCAGTACTTC. Translated: CASSVQPTVAETQYF.

This chain connects TRBV6-5 to TRBJ2-7; TRBD1 matches 8 bases. The CDR3 totals 14 residues. V dropped 5 bases and J dropped 0; count of bases not matched to a gene: 3. Germline CDR1 is MNHEY and CDR2 is SVGAGI. The DNA for the CDR3 is TGTGCCAGCAGTCCAGGGGGCAGCTCCTACGAGCAGTACTTC. It yields the protein CASSPGGSSYEQYF.

V usage is TRBV6-5 and J usage is TRBJ1-5; maybe TRBD1 (5 bases). The germline V gene has CDR1 MNHEY and CDR2 SVGAGI. The CDR3 sequence is 15 residues long. V lost 7 bases, J lost 1 base, and 14 bases lay in between. In DNA form, the CDR3 reads TGTGCCAGCACCCAAGGGGATAGAAGCAATCAGCCCCAGCATTTT. Translated: CASTQGDRSNQPQHF.

The rearrangement joins TRBV10-3 to TRBJ2-7, with D perhaps assigned TRBD1 or TRBD2 (6 bases each). The germline V gene encodes CDR1 ENHRY and CDR2 SYGVKD. The CDR3 spans 16 residues. Trimming took off 0 bases at V and 2 bases at J, with 14 bases between the two ends. In DNA, the CDR3 is TGTGCCATCAGTGAGTCGACTCAAGGGGGGCCCTACGAGCAGTACTTC. It specifies CAISESTQGGPYEQYF.

This chain uses TRBV6-6 with TRBJ2-3, with D maybe TRBD2 (5 bases). The germline V gene encodes CDR1 MNHNY and CDR2 SVGAGI (reference sequence). The V and J ends lost 10 bases and 4 bases respectively, with 18 bases between them. This CDR3 spans 14 amino acids. CDR3 protein: CAITRGYAPDTQYF. The DNA for the CDR3 is TGTGCCATCACCCGCGGGTACGCCCCAGATACGCAGTATTTT.

This clone occurred once. CDR3 nucleotides: TGTGCCGCTACTCTGACAGCAGCTAACTATGGCTACACCTTC. It encodes CAATLTAANYGYTF. The chain uses TRBV30 and TRBJ1-2; D is possibly TRBD1 (5 bases). Per the germline V gene, CDR1 is GTSNPN and CDR2 is SVGIG (reference sequence). V was cut by 8 bases and J by 0 bases, with 16 bases left in between. The CDR3 has 14 residues.

The V call is TRBV3-1 (or the pseudogene TRBV3-2), the J call TRBJ2-7; the D is unclear. Germline assignment: CDR1 LGHDT and CDR2 YNNKEL (reference sequence). The length of the CDR3 is 11 residues. V was pared by 4 bases and J by 4 bases, with 5 bases between. CDR3 DNA: TGTGCCAGCAGCCTTGGGTACGAGCAGTACTTC. This gives the protein CASSLGYEQYF.

This rearrangement joins TRBV5-1 to TRBJ2-3, with 8 bases identical to TRBD2. The J segment lost 4 bases and the V segment lost 4 bases, leaving 8 bases of the junction unmatched. CDR3 size: 15 residues. CDR1 and CDR2 (germline): SGHRS, YFSETQ. The CDR3 loop is CASSIGSGGADTQYF. The CDR3, as DNA: TGCGCCAGCAGCATTGGCAGCGGGGGAGCAGATACGCAGTATTTT.

The chain couples TRBV19 to TRBJ2-7; perhaps TRBD2 as D (5 bases). Looked up from germline, CDR1 is LNHDA and CDR2 is SQIVND (reference sequence). V dropped 3 bases and J dropped 2 bases, with 8 bases sitting between them. The CDR3 spans 13 residues. CDR3 sequence: CASSIRGTYEQYF. DNA for the CDR3: TGTGCCAGTAGTATTCGGGGTACCTACGAGCAGTACTTC.

Only a few counts were recorded for this clone. At the DNA level, this CDR3 is encoded by other sequences in the same sample as well. The chain is built from TRBV27 and TRBJ1-6; D is uncertain. The CDR3 runs 15 residues. V was trimmed by 2 bases and J by 0 bases, leaving 5 bases between them. Germline CDR1 reads MNHEY; CDR2 reads SMNVEV (reference sequence). The CDR3 loop is CASSLRGSYNSPLHF. The DNA of the CDR3 is TGTGCCAGCAGTTTAAGAGGCTCCTATAATTCACCCCTCCACTTT.

This clone showed up just once. The CDR3 loop reads CSVEVASNQPQHF. The CDR3 bases are TGCAGCGTTGAGGTGGCTAGCAATCAGCCCCAGCATTTT. The chain has TRBV29-1 and TRBJ1-5; the D is unclear. The V end was cut by 3 bases, the J end by 0 bases, with 6 bases between. This CDR3 is built from 13 residues. Germline CDR1 reads SQVTM; CDR2 reads ANQGSEA.